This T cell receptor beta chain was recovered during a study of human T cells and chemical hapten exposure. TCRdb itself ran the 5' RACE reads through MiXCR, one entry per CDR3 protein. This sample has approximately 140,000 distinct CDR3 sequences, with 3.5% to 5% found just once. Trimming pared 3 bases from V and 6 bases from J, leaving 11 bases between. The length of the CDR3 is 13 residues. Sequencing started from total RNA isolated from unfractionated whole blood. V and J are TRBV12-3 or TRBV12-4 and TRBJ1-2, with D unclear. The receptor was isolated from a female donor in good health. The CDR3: CASSFGQYDGYTF. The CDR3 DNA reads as TGTGCCAGCAGTTTTGGGCAGTACGATGGCTACACCTTC.